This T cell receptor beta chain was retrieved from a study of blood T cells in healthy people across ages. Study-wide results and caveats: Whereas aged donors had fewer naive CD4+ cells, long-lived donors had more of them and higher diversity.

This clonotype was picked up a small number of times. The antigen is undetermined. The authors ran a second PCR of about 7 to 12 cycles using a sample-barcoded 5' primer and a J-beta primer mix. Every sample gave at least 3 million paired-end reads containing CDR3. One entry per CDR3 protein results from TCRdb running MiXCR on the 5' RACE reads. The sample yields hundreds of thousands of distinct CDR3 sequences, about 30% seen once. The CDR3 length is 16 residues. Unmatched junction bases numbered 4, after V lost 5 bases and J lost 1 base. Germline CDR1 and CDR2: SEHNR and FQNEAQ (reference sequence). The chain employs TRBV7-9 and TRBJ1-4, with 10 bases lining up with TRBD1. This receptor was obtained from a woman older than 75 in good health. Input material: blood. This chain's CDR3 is CASSRQGAETNEKLFF. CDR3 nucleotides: TGTGCCAGCAGCAGACAGGGGGCGGAAACTAATGAAAAACTGTTTTTT.